What follows is one TCR beta chain and its context. This entry belongs to a study of blood T cell repertoires in COVID-19. Study background: The United States, Italy and Spain were the sources of the acute and convalescent COVID-19 samples. T cells, B-cell-depleted T cells, or PBMCs supplied cDNA or gDNA.

Germline V gene sequence: CDR1 GTSNPN, CDR2 SVGIG (reference sequence). This CDR3 has 12 amino acids. The junction had 7 bases not matched to a gene; V was cut back by 8 bases and J by 8 bases. Clinical history as reported by participants underpinned cohort assignment. Original processing methods: Reference gene primer amplification gave nucleated cell count estimates. TCRdb's table, derived via immunoSEQ multiplex PCR, lists solely in-frame clones and lacks some. V and J calls and clone size come straight from that table; D and trimming were deduced from the DNA. The sample has fewer than 350,000 clones, about 90% seen once.

The sequence came from a woman between 18 and 29 years old with acute COVID-19. The chain joins TRBV30 to TRBJ1-4, with 8 bases that match TRBD1. Sequencing used PBMCs or T cells enriched from blood (not recorded which). CDR3 protein: CAGQGQGEKLFF. The CDR3 DNA is TGTGCCGGACAGGGCCAGGGGGAAAAACTGTTTTTT.